One sample yielded the 10 T cell receptor beta chains listed below, sequenced in a study of CXCR3-negative and CXCR3-positive naive CD8 T cells. Via 5' RACE with UMI labels, TRB cDNA libraries were prepared. TCRdb re-called the 5' RACE reads, yielding one record per CDR3 amino acid sequence without DNA. Its clone listing holds around 81,000 distinct CDR3 sequences. Sequencing was carried out using naive CXCR3- CD8+ T cells from blood. As to subset: CD45RO-CCR7+CD27+CD95- naive CD8+ T cells lacking CXCR3 (TNR3-). All receptors come from a human donor in good health. Some clones in this sample may be carry-over from other donors' samples.

The rearrangement joins TRBV29-1 to TRBJ2-7. CDR1 is SQVTM and CDR2 is ANQGSEA in the germline V gene. The CDR3 contains 12 residues. CDR3: CSVVGQSYEQYF.

The CDR3 spells CASSLLPGTPYEQYF. The V call is TRBV7-9, the J call TRBJ2-7; the TCRdb D gene call, TRBD1, has no DNA to confirm it. Germline V lookup: CDR1 SEHNR, CDR2 FQNEAQ (reference sequence). The CDR3 sequence is 15 residues long.

The chain combines TRBV4-1 with TRBJ2-2; TCRdb's D call, TRBD1, is unchecked because there is no DNA. Germline CDR1 reads MGHRA; CDR2 reads YSYEKL. The CDR3 sequence is 17 residues long. Here the CDR3 reads CASSQPKMGVPSGELFF.

The chain employs TRBV27 and TRBJ2-1; the D call of TRBD2 rests on TCRdb alone, since no DNA is present to check it. CDR3 length: 20 amino acids. Germline V gene data show CDR1 as MNHEY and CDR2 as SMNVEV (reference sequence). CDR3 sequence reads: CASSPTPPGVLAGVGNEQFF.

J is TRBJ2-5 and V is TRBV5-6. CDR3 length: 14 residues. CDR1 is SGHDT and CDR2 is YYEEEE in the germline V gene. The CDR3 reads CASSLVQVQETQYF.

The chain is built from TRBV12-3 or TRBV12-4 and TRBJ2-1; absent DNA, TCRdb's TRBD2 call cannot be checked. The CDR3 runs 16 residues. The CDR3 sequence: CASTEGFGGSYNEQFF.

The genes are TRBV7-6 and TRBJ2-1; the TCRdb call, TRBD2, lacks DNA for checking. The germline V gene encodes CDR1 SGHVS and CDR2 FNYEAQ. The length of the CDR3 is 17 residues. CDR3 region: CASSPRGAGETYNEQFF.

This chain joins TRBV5-6 and TRBJ2-2. The length of the CDR3 is 16 residues. CDR1 and CDR2 from the germline V gene are SGHDT and YYEEEE. This chain's CDR3 is CASSLEPRPNTGELFF.

The chain joins TRBV7-9 to TRBJ2-7; TCRdb's D gene call, TRBD1, goes unchecked for lack of DNA. CDR1 is SEHNR, CDR2 FQNEAQ, per germline (reference sequence). This CDR3 region has 12 residues. CDR3 in amino acids: CATRDGAYEQYF.

The rearrangement uses TRBV2 and TRBJ2-7; TCRdb's assignment of TRBD1 cannot be checked, as there is no DNA. This CDR3 region has 13 residues. Germline values: CDR1 SNHLY, CDR2 FYNNEI. CDR3 sequence reads: CASVAGQGYEQYF.